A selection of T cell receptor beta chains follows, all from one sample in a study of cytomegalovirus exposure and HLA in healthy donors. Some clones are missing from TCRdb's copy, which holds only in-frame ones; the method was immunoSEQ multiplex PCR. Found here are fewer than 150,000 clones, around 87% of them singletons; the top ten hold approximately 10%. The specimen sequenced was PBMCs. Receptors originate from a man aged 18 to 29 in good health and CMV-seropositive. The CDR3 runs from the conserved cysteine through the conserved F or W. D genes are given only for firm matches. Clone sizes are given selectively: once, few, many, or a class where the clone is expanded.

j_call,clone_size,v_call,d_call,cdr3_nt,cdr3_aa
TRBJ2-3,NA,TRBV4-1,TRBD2,TGCGCCAGCAGCCAAGGGGGGAGGGTTCGCACAGATACGCAGTATTTT,CASSQGGRVRTDTQYF
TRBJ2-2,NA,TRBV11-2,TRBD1,TGTGCCAGCCACACCGGGACAGGAGGTACCGGGGAGCTGTTTTTT,CASHTGTGGTGELFF
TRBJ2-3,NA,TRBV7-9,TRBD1,TGTGCCAGCACCTCCCCAGTGGAGGACAGGGCACCAGATACGCAGTATTTT,CASTSPVEDRAPDTQYF
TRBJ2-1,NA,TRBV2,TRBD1,TGTGCCAGCAGCGTAGGGACAGCCACCTACAATGAGCAGTTCTTC,CASSVGTATYNEQFF
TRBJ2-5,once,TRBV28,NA,TGTGCCAGCAGTTTCCGGACAGCTGAGACCCAGTACTTC,CASSFRTAETQYF
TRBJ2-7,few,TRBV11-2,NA,TGTGCCAGCAGAGGGCTGGGGGGAACCTACGAGCAGTACTTC,CASRGLGGTYEQYF
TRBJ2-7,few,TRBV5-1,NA,TGCGCCAGCAGCTTAAACAGCCACGAGCAGTACTTC,CASSLNSHEQYF
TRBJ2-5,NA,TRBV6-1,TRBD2,TGTGCCAGCAGTGAATTGTTAGGTAGCGGGAGGGCCAGGGAGACCCAGTACTTC,CASSELLGSGRARETQYF
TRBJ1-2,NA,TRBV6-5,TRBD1,TGTGCCAGCAGTCCATGGACAGGGGGTACCTATGGCTACACCTTC,CASSPWTGGTYGYTF
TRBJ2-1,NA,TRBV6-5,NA,TGTGCCAGCAGTCGGGACACCCTGAGGGGCAATGAGCAGTTCTTC,CASSRDTLRGNEQFF
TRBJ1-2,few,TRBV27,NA,TGTGCCAGCAGGCCAGCTAGTGTTGCTAACTATGGCTACACCTTC,CASRPASVANYGYTF
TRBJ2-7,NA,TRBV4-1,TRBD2,TGCGCCAGCAGCCCTACCTGGGGGCTAGCGGGTGTCTACGAGCAGTACTTC,CASSPTWGLAGVYEQYF
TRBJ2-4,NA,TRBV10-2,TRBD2,TGCGCCAGTATAGCGGGAGACAAAAACATTCAGTACTTC,CASIAGDKNIQYF
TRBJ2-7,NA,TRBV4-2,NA,TGTGCCAGCAGCCAAACGGACACAGAGAACGAGCAGTACTTC,CASSQTDTENEQYF
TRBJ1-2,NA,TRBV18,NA,TGTGCCAGCTCACTTCGACTCCCTGAACGGGGGGGCAACTATGGCTACACCTTC,CASSLRLPERGGNYGYTF
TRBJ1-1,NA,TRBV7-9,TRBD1,TGTGCCAGCAGCCCCACCCCTCGGACAGGGGACACTGAAGCTTTCTTT,CASSPTPRTGDTEAFF
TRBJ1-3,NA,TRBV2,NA,TGTGCCAGCAATCCGAGGAGCTCTGGAAACACCATATATTTT,CASNPRSSGNTIYF
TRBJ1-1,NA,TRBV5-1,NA,TGCGCCAGCAGCGGAGGGGAATCGGTTGTCACTGAAGCTTTCTTT,CASSGGESVVTEAFF
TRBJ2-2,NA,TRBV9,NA,TGTGCCAGCACTGGAGCTCGGACCGGGGAGCTGTTTTTT,CASTGARTGELFF
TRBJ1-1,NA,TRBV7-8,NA,TGTGCCAGCAGCTTGGGCAGCCGGTTGAACACTGAAGCTTTCTTT,CASSLGSRLNTEAFF
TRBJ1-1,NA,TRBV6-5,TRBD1,TGTGCCAGCAGTTACAGACAGGGGTTGGGGAACACTGAAGCTTTCTTT,CASSYRQGLGNTEAFF
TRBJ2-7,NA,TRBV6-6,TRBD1,TGTGCCAGCAGTTACAGGGGGACAGGTGACGAGCAGTACTTC,CASSYRGTGDEQYF
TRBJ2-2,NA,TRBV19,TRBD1,TGTGCCAGTAGAGGGGGCAGGGGGAAAAACACCGGGGAGCTGTTTTTT,CASRGGRGKNTGELFF
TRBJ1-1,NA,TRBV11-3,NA,TGTGCCAGCAGCTTAAATCACGGTAACACTGAAGCTTTCTTT,CASSLNHGNTEAFF
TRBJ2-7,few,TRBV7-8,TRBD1,TGTGCCAGCAGCCTAGGACAGGGTCGGGGGCAGTACTTC,CASSLGQGRGQYF
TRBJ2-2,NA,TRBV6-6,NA,TGTGCCAGCACAGGGACTCTGAACACCGGGGAGCTGTTTTTT,CASTGTLNTGELFF
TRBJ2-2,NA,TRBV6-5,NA,TGTGCCAGCAGTTACACGGGCACCGGGGAGCTGTTTTTT,CASSYTGTGELFF
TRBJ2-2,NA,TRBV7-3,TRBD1,TGTGCCAGCAGCATAACAGGGGGTCCCGGGGAGCTGTTTTTT,CASSITGGPGELFF
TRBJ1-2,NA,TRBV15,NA,TGTGCCACCAGCAGTGTTGAAGCTGTTGGAGTCTATGGCTACACCTTC,CATSSVEAVGVYGYTF
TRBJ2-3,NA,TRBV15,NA,TGTGCCACCAGCTGGGGGGACACAGATACGCAGTATTTT,CATSWGDTDTQYF
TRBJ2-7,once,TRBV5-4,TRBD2,TGTGCCAGCAGCCTGATATCTAGCGGGAGAGGATACGAGCAGTACTTC,CASSLISSGRGYEQYF
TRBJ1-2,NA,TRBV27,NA,TGTGCCAGCAGTTCCCCGGGGGGCGGCTACACCTTC,CASSSPGGGYTF
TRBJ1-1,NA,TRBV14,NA,TGTGCCAGCAGCCAAATGCTGGGCAGGGGAGGGGACACTGAAGCTTTCTTT,CASSQMLGRGGDTEAFF
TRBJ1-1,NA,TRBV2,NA,TGTGCGGCGGAGGAGAACACTGAAGCTTTCTTT,CAAEENTEAFF
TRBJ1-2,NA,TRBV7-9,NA,TGTGCCAGCAGCTTGGGGGTCAGGACAGTCCCCTATGGCTACACCTTC,CASSLGVRTVPYGYTF
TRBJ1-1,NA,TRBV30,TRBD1,TGTGCCTGGAGTATGATAAGGGGGCAAGCTTTCTTT,CAWSMIRGQAFF
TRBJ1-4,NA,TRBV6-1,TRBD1,TGTGCCAGCAACAGACAGGGAGTGAGAGAAAAACTGTTTTTT,CASNRQGVREKLFF